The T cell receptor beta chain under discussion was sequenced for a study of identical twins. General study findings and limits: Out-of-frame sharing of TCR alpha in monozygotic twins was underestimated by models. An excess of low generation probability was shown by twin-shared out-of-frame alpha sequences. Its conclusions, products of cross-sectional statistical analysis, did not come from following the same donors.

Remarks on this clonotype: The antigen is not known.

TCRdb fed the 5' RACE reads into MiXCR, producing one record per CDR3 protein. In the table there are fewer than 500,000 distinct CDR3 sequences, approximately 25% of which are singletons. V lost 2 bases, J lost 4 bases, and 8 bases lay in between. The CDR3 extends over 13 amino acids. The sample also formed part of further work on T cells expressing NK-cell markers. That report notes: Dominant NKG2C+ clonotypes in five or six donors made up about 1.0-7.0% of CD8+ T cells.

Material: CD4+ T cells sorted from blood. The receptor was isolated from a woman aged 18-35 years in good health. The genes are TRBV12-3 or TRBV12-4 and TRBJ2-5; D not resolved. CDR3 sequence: CASSLRFGETQYF. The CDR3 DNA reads TGTGCCAGCAGTTTAAGGTTTGGAGAGACCCAGTACTTC.